This TCR beta chain was found in a study of blood T cell repertoires in COVID-19. As for the study in general: Specimens from acute and convalescent COVID-19 originated in the United States, Italy and Spain. PBMCs, B-cell-depleted T cells, or T cells provided the cDNA or gDNA that made up the material.

The CDR3 is 15 residues long. The germline gives CDR1 SGHTA, CDR2 FQGNSA. Trimming took off 2 bases at V and 1 base at J, with 12 bases between the two ends. In the authors' workflow: Quantification of nucleated cells was approximated via reference gene primer amplification. The protocol was immunoSEQ multiplex PCR, while the TCRdb copy is restricted to in-frame clones and leaves out a portion. V, J and clone size are those of that table, while D and trimming were read from the DNA. The data contain 94,000 or so clones, 80% to 90% of them seen just once; the ten biggest clones take up roughly 8.1%. V usage is TRBV7-2 and J usage is TRBJ2-7; the D is unclear. What was sequenced was peripheral blood. The origin of this receptor is a woman in her seventies with acute or convalescent COVID-19. CDR3 protein: CASSLLLGSSYEQYF. In DNA, the CDR3 is TGTGCCAGCAGCTTACTACTGGGCAGTTCCTACGAGCAGTACTTC. Looking up the rest from reference TRBV7-2 and TRBJ2-7 gives the full variable domain: GAGVSQSPSNKVTEKGKDVELRCDPISGHTALYWYRQSLGQGLEFLIYFQGNSAPDKSGLPSDRFSAERTGGSVSTLTIQRTQQEDSAVYLCASSLLLGSSYEQYFGPGTRLTVT.